This TCR beta chain is from a study of blood T cell repertoires in COVID-19. The trim removed 3 bases at V and 2 bases at J, leaving 10 bases unmatched. Germline loops: CDR1 GTSNPN, CDR2 SVGIG (reference sequence). The CDR3 is 15 amino acids. Source study methods: Reference gene primer amplification gave nucleated cell count estimates. Method: immunoSEQ multiplex PCR; TCRdb's copy keeps in-frame clones and lacks some. V and J calls and clone size are those listed in that table; D and trimming were worked out from the DNA. The sample holds 240,000 or so clones, roughly nine tenths seen once. J is TRBJ2-7 and V is TRBV30; 7 nucleotides align to TRBD2. This TCR was recovered from a man aged 60 to 75 with acute or convalescent COVID-19. Sequencing used peripheral blood. The CDR3 DNA follows: TGTGCCTGGAGGGGGGGGATGCCTCCACCCTACGAGCAGTACTTC. Its translation: CAWRGGMPPPYEQYF.